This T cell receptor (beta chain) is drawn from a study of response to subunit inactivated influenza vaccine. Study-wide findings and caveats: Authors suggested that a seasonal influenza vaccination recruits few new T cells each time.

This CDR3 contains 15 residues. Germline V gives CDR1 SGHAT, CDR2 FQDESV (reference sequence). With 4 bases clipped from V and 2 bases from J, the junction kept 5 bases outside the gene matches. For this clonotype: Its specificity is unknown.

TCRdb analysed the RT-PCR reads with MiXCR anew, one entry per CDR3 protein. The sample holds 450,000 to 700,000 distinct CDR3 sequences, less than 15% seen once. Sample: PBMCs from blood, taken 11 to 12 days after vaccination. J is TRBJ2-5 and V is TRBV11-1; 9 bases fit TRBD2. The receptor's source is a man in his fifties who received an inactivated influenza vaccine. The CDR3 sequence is CASSSVAGEQETQYF. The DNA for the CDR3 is TGTGCCAGCAGCTCAGTAGCGGGGGAACAAGAGACCCAGTACTTC.